This TCR beta chain was found in a study of shared clonotypes between healthy human individuals. Assay: immunoSEQ multiplex PCR; the TCRdb copy retains only in-frame clones and omits some. The table shows roughly 76,000 clones, with around 57% occurring only once. The V and J ends lost 6 bases and 5 bases respectively, with 20 bases between them. There are 15 residues in the CDR3. The germline gives CDR1 MDHEN, CDR2 SYDVKM. This chain connects TRBV28 to TRBJ2-7; no reliable D call. The sequencing sample was made of memory CD8+ T cells sorted from blood. Subset here: CD45RO+ cells pooled with CCR7-negative TemRA cells. This receptor was identified in a man younger than 40 in good health. DNA of the CDR3: TGTGCCAGCAGCTACCTCCGGGCCCCACTCGACGAGCAGTACTTC. This encodes CASSYLRAPLDEQYF.